This TCR beta chain was identified during a study of blood T cell repertoires in COVID-19. At the level of the study: Samples representing acute and convalescent COVID-19 were sourced from the United States, Italy and Spain.

Germline V gene data show CDR1 as SNHLY and CDR2 as FYNNEI. The CDR3 contains 16 residues. Trimming took 6 bases from V and 4 from J; bases not matched to a gene: 12. Participant ages covered about 18 to 95 years across 25 or so US areas. Researchers sorted participants into cohorts using their self-reported clinical history. Those designated as exposed participants met a COVID-19 case within 2 weeks before study entry. Clones were sequenced by immunoSEQ multiplex PCR, and TCRdb holds only the in-frame ones, with some missing. The sample has 200,000 to 250,000 clones, 75% to 90% seen once. Sequenced input: PBMCs or T cells enriched from blood (not recorded which). The chain is built from TRBV2 and TRBJ2-1; 7 positions agree with TRBD1. This sequence originates from a woman aged 25 to 45 who had been exposed to COVID-19. The CDR3 bases are TGTGCCAGCAGCCCCCCTCCGGGACAGATGTACAATGAGCAGTTCTTC. Protein sequence: CASSPPPGQMYNEQFF.